The TCR beta chain under discussion was sequenced for a study of T and B cells in COVID-19 patients. Multiplex PCR with BIOMED2 TRB-A/B primer pools amplified TRB rearrangements. One entry per CDR3 protein results from TCRdb running MiXCR on the multiplex PCR reads. The repertoire holds approximately 15,000 distinct CDR3 sequences, with about 31% as singletons. This CDR3 is built from 17 residues. The V and J ends lost 1 base and 6 bases respectively, with 18 bases between them. The germline gives CDR1 SGHTA, CDR2 FQGNSA. Each TRB amplification used roughly 250-550 ng of genomic DNA from blood. The receptor comes from a human donor who had recovered from COVID-19. Material for sequencing was blood. This chain joins TRBV7-2 and TRBJ2-2; tentative D call: TRBD2 (7 bases). In DNA, the CDR3 is TGTGCCAGCAGCTTAGAACCCGCGGGGGCAGGGGCCGGGGAGCTGTTTTTT. Translating gives CASSLEPAGAGAGELFF.